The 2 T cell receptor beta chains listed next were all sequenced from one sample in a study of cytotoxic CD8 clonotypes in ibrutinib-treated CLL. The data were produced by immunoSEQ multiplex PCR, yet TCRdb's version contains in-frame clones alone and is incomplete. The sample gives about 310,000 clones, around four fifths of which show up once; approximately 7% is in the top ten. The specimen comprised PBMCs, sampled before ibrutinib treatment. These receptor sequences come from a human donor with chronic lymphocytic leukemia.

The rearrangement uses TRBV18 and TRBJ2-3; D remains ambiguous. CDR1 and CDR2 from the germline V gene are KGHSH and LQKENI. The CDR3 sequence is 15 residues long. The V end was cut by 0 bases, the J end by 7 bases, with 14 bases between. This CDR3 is CASSPPGTPRNTQYF. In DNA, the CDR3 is TGTGCCAGCTCACCACCGGGTACACCCCGGAATACGCAGTATTTT.

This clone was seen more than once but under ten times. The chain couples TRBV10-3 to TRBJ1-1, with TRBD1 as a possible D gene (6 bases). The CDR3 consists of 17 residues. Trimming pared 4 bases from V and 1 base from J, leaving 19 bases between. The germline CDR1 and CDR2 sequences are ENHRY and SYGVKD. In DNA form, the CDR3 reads TGTGCCATCAGTGTAAACACGGCGGGACACCCGAACACTGAAGCTTTCTTT. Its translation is CAISVNTAGHPNTEAFF.